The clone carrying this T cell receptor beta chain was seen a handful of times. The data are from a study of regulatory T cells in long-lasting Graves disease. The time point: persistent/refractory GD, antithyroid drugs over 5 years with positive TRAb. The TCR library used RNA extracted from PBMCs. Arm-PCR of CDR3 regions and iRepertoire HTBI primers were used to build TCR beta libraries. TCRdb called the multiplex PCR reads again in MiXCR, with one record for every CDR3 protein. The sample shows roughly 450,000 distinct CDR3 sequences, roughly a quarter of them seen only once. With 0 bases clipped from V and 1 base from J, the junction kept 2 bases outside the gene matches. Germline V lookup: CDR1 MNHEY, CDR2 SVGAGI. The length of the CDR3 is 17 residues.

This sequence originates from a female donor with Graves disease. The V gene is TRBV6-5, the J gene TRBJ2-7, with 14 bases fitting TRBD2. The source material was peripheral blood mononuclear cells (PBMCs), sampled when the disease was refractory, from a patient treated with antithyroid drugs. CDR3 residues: CASSYSTSGRVSYEQYF. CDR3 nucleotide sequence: TGTGCCAGCAGTTACTCGACTAGCGGGAGGGTTTCCTACGAGCAGTACTTC.